A selection of T cell receptor beta chains follows, all from one sample in a study of OX40 agonist ivuxolimab in advanced cancers. Assay used: immunoSEQ multiplex PCR; TCRdb lists only in-frame clones, some missing. The repertoire consists of fewer than 100,000 clones, with approximately 90% occurring once and the leading ten covering approximately 0.3%. The specimen was CD4+ or CD8+ T cells sorted from blood, collected in a trial of the OX40 agonist ivuxolimab. These receptors were collected from an adult with an advanced solid tumor such as melanoma, head and neck, liver or kidney cancer. Each CDR3 is given with its conserved first and last residue. D genes are given only for firm matches. Rows may omit the clone size; those that give it use once, few, many or a size class.

CDR3,DNA,V,J,size,D
CASSFSGSSYNEQFF,TGTGCCAGCAGCTTCAGCGGGAGCTCCTACAATGAGCAGTTCTTC,TRBV7-3,TRBJ2-1,NA,TRBD2
CASSLARPGTYEQYF,TGTGCCAGCAGCTTAGCCCGCCCGGGCACCTACGAGCAGTACTTC,TRBV13,TRBJ2-7,NA,NA
CASSTTGNSNQPQHF,TGTGCCAGTAGTACAACCGGGAATAGCAATCAGCCCCAGCATTTT,TRBV19,TRBJ1-5,NA,NA
CASSLEQTYEQYF,TGTGCCAGCAGCTTAGAACAGACCTACGAGCAGTACTTC,TRBV11-2,TRBJ2-7,NA,NA
CASSDYTGTGSYEQYF,TGTGCCAGCAGTGATTATACCGGGACAGGCTCCTACGAGCAGTACTTC,TRBV6-1,TRBJ2-7,once,TRBD1
CASSLSGTPAREQYF,TGTGCCAGCAGCCTTTCCGGGACGCCCGCCAGAGAGCAGTACTTC,TRBV5-8,TRBJ2-7,NA,NA
CASSPRDRGLNEQYF,TGTGCCAGCAGCCCCCGGGACAGGGGGCTCAACGAGCAGTACTTC,TRBV11-3,TRBJ2-7,NA,TRBD1
CAWRGQGVNQPQHF,TGTGCCTGGAGGGGACAGGGGGTGAATCAGCCCCAGCATTTT,TRBV30,TRBJ1-5,NA,TRBD1
CASSFVGLDGYTF,TGCGCCAGCAGCTTTGTGGGTCTGGATGGCTACACCTTC,TRBV5-1,TRBJ1-2,NA,NA
CASSARNKYTEAFF,TGTGCCAGTAGTGCCCGAAATAAGTACACTGAAGCTTTCTTT,TRBV19,TRBJ1-1,NA,NA
CASSTWSPLGETQYF,TGTGCCAGCAGTACCTGGTCTCCCCTCGGGGAGACCCAGTACTTC,TRBV6-5,TRBJ2-5,NA,NA
CASSLDSNQPQHF,TGTGCCAGCAGTCTAGATAGCAATCAGCCCCAGCATTTT,TRBV11-2,TRBJ1-5,NA,NA
CASSQPTSGTRKETQYF,TGCGCCAGCAGCCAGCCGACTAGCGGGACAAGGAAGGAGACCCAGTACTTC,TRBV4-1,TRBJ2-5,NA,TRBD2
CASSSNRGEQYF,TGTGCCAGCAGTTCCAACAGGGGCGAGCAGTACTTC,TRBV28,TRBJ2-7,NA,TRBD1
CARRSGTRNGYTF,TGTGCCAGAAGATCCGGGACAAGGAATGGCTACACCTTC,TRBV27,TRBJ1-2,NA,NA
CATSRDKTRGADTQYF,TGTGCCACCAGCAGAGATAAGACTAGGGGAGCAGATACGCAGTATTTT,TRBV15,TRBJ2-3,NA,NA
CASSKETGAPGANVLTF,TGTGCCAGCAGCAAAGAAACAGGGGCCCCTGGGGCCAACGTCCTGACTTTC,TRBV21-1,TRBJ2-6,NA,NA
CASSRDRVETQYF,TGTGCCAGCAGCCGCGACAGGGTCGAGACCCAGTACTTC,TRBV7-3,TRBJ2-5,NA,TRBD1
CASSRLPSGSNEQFF,TGTGCCAGCAGCCGCCTCCCTAGCGGGAGTAATGAGCAGTTCTTC,TRBV7-3,TRBJ2-1,once,TRBD2
CASTPGTSGRYEQYF,TGTGCCAGCACGCCCGGGACTAGCGGGAGGTACGAGCAGTACTTC,TRBV6-8,TRBJ2-7,once,TRBD2
CASSWDWAVVTDTQYF,TGTGCCAGCAGCTGGGACTGGGCGGTAGTCACAGATACGCAGTATTTT,TRBV5-5,TRBJ2-3,NA,NA
CASSRGNTRYEQFF,TGTGCCAGCAGTCGCGGGAACACACGATATGAGCAGTTCTTC,TRBV7-9,TRBJ2-1,few,NA
CASTPGGVLNEKLFF,TGTGCCAGCACTCCGGGGGGGGTCCTTAATGAAAAACTGTTTTTT,TRBV2,TRBJ1-4,NA,NA
CASKNGGTGTEAFF,TGTGCCAGCAAAAACGGAGGTACCGGCACTGAAGCTTTCTTT,TRBV28,TRBJ1-1,few,NA
CATSRELTSSYNEQFF,TGTGCCACCAGCAGAGAACTAACGAGCTCCTACAATGAGCAGTTCTTC,TRBV15,TRBJ2-1,NA,NA
CASSGETQYF,TGTGCCAGTAGTGGGGAGACCCAGTACTTC,TRBV19,TRBJ2-5,NA,NA
CAWSSGPGYEQYF,TGTGCCTGGAGTTCTGGGCCCGGCTACGAGCAGTACTTC,TRBV30,TRBJ2-7,NA,NA
CASSVGTSGPETQYF,TGTGCCAGCAGCGTCGGGACTAGCGGGCCAGAGACCCAGTACTTC,TRBV11-2,TRBJ2-5,NA,TRBD2
CASSLGDRVDTQYF,TGTGCCAGCAGTTTAGGTGACAGGGTGGATACGCAGTATTTT,TRBV28,TRBJ2-3,NA,TRBD1
CASSPRGPDTQYF,TGTGCCAGCAGCCCGAGGGGCCCCGATACGCAGTATTTT,TRBV7-9,TRBJ2-3,few,NA
CASSEGPASDTQYF,TGTGCCAGCAGTGAGGGGCCAGCTTCAGATACGCAGTATTTT,TRBV6-1,TRBJ2-3,NA,NA
CASSHPGGFNEKLFF,TGTGCCAGCAGTCACCCCGGCGGATTTAATGAAAAACTGTTTTTT,TRBV6-6,TRBJ1-4,NA,NA
CASSYESGELFF,TGTGCCAGCAGTTACGAGTCCGGGGAGCTGTTTTTT,TRBV6-5,TRBJ2-2,NA,NA
CASSLVGLAGVTDTQYF,TGTGCCAGCAGCTTAGTTGGACTAGCGGGAGTGACAGATACGCAGTATTTT,TRBV7-2,TRBJ2-3,NA,TRBD2
CASSLETTSTDTQYF,TGCGCCAGCAGCTTGGAGACAACTAGCACAGATACGCAGTATTTT,TRBV5-1,TRBJ2-3,NA,NA
CASSKGGGGPTKNEQFF,TGTGCCAGCAGCAAAGGTGGCGGGGGGCCGACAAAAAATGAGCAGTTCTTC,TRBV21-1,TRBJ2-1,NA,NA
CASSLAGEGNTIYF,TGCGCCAGCAGCTTGGCAGGGGAGGGAAACACCATATATTTT,TRBV5-1,TRBJ1-3,NA,NA
CASSEGDYGYTF,TGTGCCAGCAGTGAGGGTGACTATGGCTACACCTTC,TRBV2,TRBJ1-2,NA,NA
CASSLTSNYNEQFF,TGTGCCAGCAGTTTGACTAGCAACTACAATGAGCAGTTCTTC,TRBV6-5,TRBJ2-1,NA,TRBD2
CASSPEDEQYF,TGTGCCAGCAGCCCGGAGGACGAGCAGTACTTC,TRBV9,TRBJ2-7,NA,NA
CASSLGQGSYNEQFF,TGTGCCAGCAGCTTGGGACAGGGCTCCTACAATGAGCAGTTCTTC,TRBV7-2,TRBJ2-1,once,TRBD1